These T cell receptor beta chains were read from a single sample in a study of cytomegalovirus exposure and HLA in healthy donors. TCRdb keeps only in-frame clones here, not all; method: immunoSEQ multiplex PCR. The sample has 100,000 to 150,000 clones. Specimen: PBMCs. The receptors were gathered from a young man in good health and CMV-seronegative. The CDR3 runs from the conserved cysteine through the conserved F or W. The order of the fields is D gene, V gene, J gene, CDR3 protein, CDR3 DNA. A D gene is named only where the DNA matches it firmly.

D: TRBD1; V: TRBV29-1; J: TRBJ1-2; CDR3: CSVGTGQKIYGYTF; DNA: TGCAGCGTTGGGACGGGACAGAAAATCTATGGCTACACCTTC
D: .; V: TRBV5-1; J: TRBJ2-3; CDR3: CASSLFPDLAQGDTQYF; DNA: TGCGCCAGCAGCTTGTTTCCGGATCTAGCGCAGGGAGATACGCAGTATTTT
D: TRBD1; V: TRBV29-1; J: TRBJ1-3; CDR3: CSVGTGEGNTIYF; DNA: TGCAGCGTCGGGACAGGGGAAGGAAACACCATATATTTT
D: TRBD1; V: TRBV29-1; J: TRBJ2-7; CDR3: CSVEEDRGGKSRKQYF; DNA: TGCAGCGTTGAAGAGGACAGGGGCGGCAAGTCACGTAAGCAGTACTTC
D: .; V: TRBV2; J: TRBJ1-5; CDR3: CASSARQPPSNQPQHF; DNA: TGTGCCAGCAGTGCCCGACAACCGCCAAGCAATCAGCCCCAGCATTTT
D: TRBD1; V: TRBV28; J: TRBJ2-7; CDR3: CASSGDRSSGYVYEQYF; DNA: TGTGCCAGCAGTGGGGACAGGTCCTCAGGGTACGTCTACGAGCAGTACTTC
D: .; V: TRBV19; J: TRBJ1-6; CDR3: CASSGNSPLHF; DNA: TGTGCCAGTAGCGGGAATTCACCCCTCCACTTT
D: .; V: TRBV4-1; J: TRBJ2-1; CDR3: CASSLGPNEQFF; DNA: TGCGCCAGCAGCCTTGGCCCCAATGAGCAGTTCTTC
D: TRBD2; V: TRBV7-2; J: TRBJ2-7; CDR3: CASSLHLAGAPSYEQYF; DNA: TGTGCCAGCAGCTTACACCTAGCGGGAGCCCCATCCTACGAGCAGTACTTC
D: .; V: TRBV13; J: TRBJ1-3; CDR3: CASSLVSRGGTGNTIYF; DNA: TGTGCCAGCAGCTTAGTGTCCCGCGGGGGGACGGGAAACACCATATATTTT
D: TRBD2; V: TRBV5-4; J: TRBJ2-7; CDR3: CASSDRTSGGYEQYF; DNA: TGTGCCAGCAGCGACCGGACTAGCGGGGGATACGAGCAGTACTTC
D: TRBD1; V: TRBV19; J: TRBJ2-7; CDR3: CASETGAYEQYF; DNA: TGTGCCAGTGAGACAGGGGCCTACGAGCAGTACTTC
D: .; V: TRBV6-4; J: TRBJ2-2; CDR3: CASQNDNTGELFF; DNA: TGTGCCAGCCAGAATGATAACACCGGGGAGCTGTTTTTT
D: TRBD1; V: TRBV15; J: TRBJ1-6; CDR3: CATSRDLTGTSSYNSPLHF; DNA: TGTGCCACCAGCAGAGATCTGACAGGGACGAGCTCCTATAATTCACCCCTCCACTTT
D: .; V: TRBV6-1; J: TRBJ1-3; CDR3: CASNPREVSRNTIYF; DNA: TGTGCCAGCAATCCCCGGGAGGTGTCAAGAAACACCATATATTTT
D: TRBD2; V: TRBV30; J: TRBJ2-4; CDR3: CACSGGPYIQYF; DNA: TGTGCCTGTAGCGGGGGCCCATACATTCAGTACTTC
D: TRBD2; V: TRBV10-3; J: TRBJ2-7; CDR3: CAIGEGLSYEQYF; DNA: TGTGCCATCGGGGAGGGACTTTCCTACGAGCAGTACTTC
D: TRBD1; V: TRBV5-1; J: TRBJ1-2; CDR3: CASSSLTGTGKNGYTF; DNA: TGCGCCAGCAGCTCATTAACCGGGACAGGGAAAAATGGCTACACCTTC
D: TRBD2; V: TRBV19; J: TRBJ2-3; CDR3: CASRRTSGARDTQYF; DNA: TGTGCCAGTAGAAGGACTAGCGGCGCGAGGGATACGCAGTATTTT
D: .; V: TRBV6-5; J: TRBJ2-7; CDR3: CASSRGQPYEQYF; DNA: TGTGCCAGCAGTCGTGGACAGCCCTACGAGCAGTACTTC
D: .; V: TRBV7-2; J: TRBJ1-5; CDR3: CASSLLQSNQPQHF; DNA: TGTGCCAGCAGCTTACTTCAGAGCAATCAGCCCCAGCATTTT
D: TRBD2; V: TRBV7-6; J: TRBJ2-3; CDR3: CASSFLFRAGSSTDTQYF; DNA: TGTGCCAGCAGCTTCCTCTTTCGAGCGGGGAGCTCCACAGATACGCAGTATTTT
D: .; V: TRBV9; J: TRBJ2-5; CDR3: CASSVEGYHQETQYF; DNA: TGTGCCAGCAGCGTAGAGGGGTATCACCAAGAGACCCAGTACTTC
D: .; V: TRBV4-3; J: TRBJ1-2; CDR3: CASSQGNGATYGYTF; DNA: TGCGCCAGCAGCCAAGGAAATGGAGCCACCTATGGCTACACCTTC